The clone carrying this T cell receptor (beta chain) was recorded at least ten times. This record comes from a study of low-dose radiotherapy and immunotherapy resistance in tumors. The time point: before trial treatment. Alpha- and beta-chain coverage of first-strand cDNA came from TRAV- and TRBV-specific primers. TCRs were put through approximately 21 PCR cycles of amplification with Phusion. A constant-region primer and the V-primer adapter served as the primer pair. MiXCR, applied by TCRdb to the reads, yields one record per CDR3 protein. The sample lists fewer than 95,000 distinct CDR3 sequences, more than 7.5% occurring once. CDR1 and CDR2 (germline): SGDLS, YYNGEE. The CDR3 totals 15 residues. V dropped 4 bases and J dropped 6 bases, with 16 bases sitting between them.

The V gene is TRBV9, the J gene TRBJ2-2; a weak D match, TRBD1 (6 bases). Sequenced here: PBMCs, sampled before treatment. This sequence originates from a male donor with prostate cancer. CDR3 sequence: CASSSSQGWSGELFF. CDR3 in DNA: TGTGCCAGCAGCTCATCACAGGGTTGGTCCGGGGAGCTGTTTTTT. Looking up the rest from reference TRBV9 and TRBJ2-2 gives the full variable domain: DSGVTQTPKHLITATGQRVTLRCSPRSGDLSVYWYQQSLDQGLQFLIQYYNGEERAKGNILERFSAQQFPDLHSELNLSSLELGDSALYFCASSSSQGWSGELFFGEGSRLTVL.